Here is one T cell receptor beta chain with its context. Measured with immunoSEQ multiplex PCR; TCRdb has only the in-frame clones, and not every one. The sample lists about 110,000 clones, approximately 87% occurring once. The entry originates in a study of blood T cell repertoires in COVID-19. Across the whole study: COVID-19 samples, acute and convalescent, were from the United States, Italy and Spain.

Trimming shortened V by 2 bases and J by 8 bases, and 9 bases separated the two germline ends. The CDR3 spans 12 residues. The specimen sequenced was peripheral blood. This sequence originates from a woman between 50 and 59 years old with acute or convalescent COVID-19. The chain has TRBV12-3 or TRBV12-4 and TRBJ1-2; no definite D call. CDR3 sequence (DNA): TGTGCCAGCAGTTTAAACAGAAACGGCTACACCTTC. Translated, it gives CASSLNRNGYTF.